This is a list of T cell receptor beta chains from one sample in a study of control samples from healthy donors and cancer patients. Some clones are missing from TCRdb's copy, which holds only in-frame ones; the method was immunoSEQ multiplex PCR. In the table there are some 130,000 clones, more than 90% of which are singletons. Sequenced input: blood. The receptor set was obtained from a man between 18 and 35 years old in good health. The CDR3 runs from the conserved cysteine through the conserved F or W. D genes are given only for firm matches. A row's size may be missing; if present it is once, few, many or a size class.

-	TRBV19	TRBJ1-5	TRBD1	CASNHRDRVLEPQHF	TGTGCCAGTAATCACCGGGACAGGGTCTTGGAGCCCCAGCATTTT
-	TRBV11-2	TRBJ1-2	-	CASSLQGTNYGYTF	TGTGCCAGCAGCTTACAGGGGACTAACTATGGCTACACCTTC
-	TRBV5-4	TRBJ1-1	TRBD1	CASSLLWDRLTEAFF	TGTGCCAGCAGCTTGCTCTGGGACAGGCTCACTGAAGCTTTCTTT
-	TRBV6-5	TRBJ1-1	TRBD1	CASRPGGGPTEAFF	TGTGCCAGCCGGCCAGGGGGCGGTCCCACTGAAGCTTTCTTT
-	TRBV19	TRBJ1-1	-	CASSYYGSGGTEAFF	TGTGCCAGTAGTTACTATGGGTCGGGGGGCACTGAAGCTTTCTTT
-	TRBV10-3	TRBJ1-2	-	CAISEFGGGNPPLDGYTF	TGTGCCATCAGTGAATTCGGGGGCGGGAATCCACCTCTGGATGGCTACACCTTC
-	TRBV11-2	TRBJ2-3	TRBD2	CASSLGLAGGTRYF	TGTGCCAGCAGCCTCGGACTAGCGGGGGGGACGAGATATTTT
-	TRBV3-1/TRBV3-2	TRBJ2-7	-	CASSQGVQGSYEQYF	TGTGCCAGCAGCCAAGGAGTTCAGGGTTCCTACGAGCAGTACTTC
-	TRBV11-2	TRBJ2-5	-	CASSSRVQETQYF	TGTGCCAGCAGCTCGAGGGTCCAAGAGACCCAGTACTTC
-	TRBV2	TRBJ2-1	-	CASSVRSGGEQFF	TGTGCCAGCAGCGTCCGGAGTGGCGGTGAGCAGTTCTTC
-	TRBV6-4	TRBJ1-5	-	CASSDSTQPQHF	TGTGCCAGCAGTGACTCAACCCAGCCCCAGCATTTT
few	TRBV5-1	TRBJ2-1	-	CASSLDSSYNEQFF	TGCGCCAGCAGCTTGGACAGCTCCTACAATGAGCAGTTCTTC
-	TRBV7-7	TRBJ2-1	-	CASSLGVGNYNEQFF	TGTGCCAGCAGCTTAGGGGTGGGAAACTACAATGAGCAGTTCTTC
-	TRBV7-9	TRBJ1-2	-	CASSLPGGNYGYTF	TGTGCCAGCAGCTTACCGGGTGGAAACTATGGCTACACCTTC
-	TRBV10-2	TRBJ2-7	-	CASSVQVTYEQYF	TGCGCCAGCAGTGTTCAGGTCACCTACGAGCAGTACTTC
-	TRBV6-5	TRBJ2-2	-	CASSRTVQGGELFF	TGTGCCAGCAGCCGCACGGTTCAAGGCGGGGAGCTGTTTTTT
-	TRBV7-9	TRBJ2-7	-	CASSSGAYEQYF	TGTGCCAGCAGCTCGGGGGCCTACGAGCAGTACTTC
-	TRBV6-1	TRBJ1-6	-	CASSEVDSPLHF	TGTGCCAGCAGTGAAGTTGATTCACCCCTCCACTTT
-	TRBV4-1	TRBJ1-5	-	CASSRAVGVEVQPQHF	TGCGCCAGCAGCCGTGCGGTGGGGGTGGAGGTACAGCCCCAGCATTTT
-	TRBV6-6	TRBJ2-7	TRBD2	CASSYGGGGEQYF	TGTGCCAGCAGTTACGGGGGGGGTGGCGAGCAGTACTTC
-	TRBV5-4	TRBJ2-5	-	CASSRMGETQYF	TGTGCCAGCTCTCGGATGGGAGAGACCCAGTACTTC
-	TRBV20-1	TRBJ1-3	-	CSASYGLGNTIYF	TGCAGTGCTAGTTATGGTCTCGGAAACACCATATATTTT
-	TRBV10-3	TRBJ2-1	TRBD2	CAIPPLAVDDNEQFF	TGTGCCATCCCCCCTCTAGCGGTTGATGACAATGAGCAGTTCTTC
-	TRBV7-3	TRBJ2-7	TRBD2	CASSPGLAREQYF	TGTGCCAGCAGCCCGGGACTAGCTAGGGAGCAGTACTTC
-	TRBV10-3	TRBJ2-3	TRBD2	CAIRNSGGADTQYF	TGTGCCATCAGAAATAGCGGGGGTGCAGATACGCAGTATTTT
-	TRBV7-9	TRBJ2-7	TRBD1	CASSSSYPSDRVGEQYF	TGTGCCAGCAGCTCATCCTACCCATCCGACAGGGTCGGCGAGCAGTACTTC
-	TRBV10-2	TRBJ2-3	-	CASSIGGDTQYF	TGCGCCAGCAGTATAGGGGGAGATACGCAGTATTTT
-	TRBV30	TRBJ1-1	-	CAWHGLSTEAFF	TGTGCCTGGCACGGATTGAGCACTGAAGCTTTCTTT
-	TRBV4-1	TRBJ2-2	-	CASSIVQGSNTGELFF	TGCGCCAGCAGCATAGTACAGGGATCGAACACCGGGGAGCTGTTTTTT
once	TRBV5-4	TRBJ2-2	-	CASSFFFGGAGELFF	TGTGCCAGCAGCTTCTTTTTCGGGGGTGCCGGGGAGCTGTTTTTT
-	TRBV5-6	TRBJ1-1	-	CASSPGPQNTEAFF	TGTGCCAGCAGCCCCGGACCGCAGAACACTGAAGCTTTCTTT
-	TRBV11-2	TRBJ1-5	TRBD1	CASSLNRGDQPQHF	TGTGCCAGCAGCTTAAACAGGGGGGATCAGCCCCAGCATTTT
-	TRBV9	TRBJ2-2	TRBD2	CASSVASGGTGELFF	TGTGCCAGCAGCGTAGCTAGCGGGGGAACCGGGGAGCTGTTTTTT
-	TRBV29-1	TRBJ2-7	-	CSARTTSSYEQYF	TGCAGCGCCAGGACGACGAGCTCCTACGAGCAGTACTTC
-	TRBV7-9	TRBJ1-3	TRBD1	CASSDGQGYTIYF	TGTGCCAGCAGCGATGGACAGGGCTACACCATATATTTT
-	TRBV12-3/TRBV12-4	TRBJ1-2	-	CASHDQLRYTF	TGTGCCAGCCACGATCAACTCCGTTACACCTTC
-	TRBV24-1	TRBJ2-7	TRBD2	CATSDLCLAGAYEQYF	TGTGCCACCAGTGATTTGTGTCTAGCGGGAGCCTACGAGCAGTACTTC
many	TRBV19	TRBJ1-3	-	CASSIPGTLSGNTIYF	TGTGCCAGTAGTATACCGGGGACTCTCTCTGGAAACACCATATATTTT
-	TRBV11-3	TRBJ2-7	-	CASSRGRSYEQYF	TGTGCCAGCAGCAGGGGACGAAGCTACGAGCAGTACTTC
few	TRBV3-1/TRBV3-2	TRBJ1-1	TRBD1	CASSRTGNTEAFF	TGTGCCAGCAGCCGGACAGGGAACACTGAAGCTTTCTTT
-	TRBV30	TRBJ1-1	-	CAWRIFGVGNTEAFF	TGTGCCTGGAGAATTTTTGGGGTTGGGAACACTGAAGCTTTCTTT
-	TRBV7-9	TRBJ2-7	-	CASSLGGRSYEQYF	TGTGCCAGCAGCTTAGGGGGGAGGTCCTACGAGCAGTACTTC
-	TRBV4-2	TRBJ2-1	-	CASSRYRGPTNEQFF	TGTGCCAGCAGCCGTTATAGGGGTCCGACCAATGAGCAGTTCTTC
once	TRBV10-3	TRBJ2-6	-	CAISESGWGSGANVLTF	TGTGCCATCAGTGAGTCGGGGTGGGGTTCTGGGGCCAACGTCCTGACTTTC
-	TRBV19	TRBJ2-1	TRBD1	CASSIIHGTGTYNEQFF	TGTGCCAGTAGTATCATCCACGGGACAGGGACCTACAATGAGCAGTTCTTC
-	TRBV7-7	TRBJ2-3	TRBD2	CASSPGGGGTDTQYF	TGTGCCAGCAGCCCGGGGGGTGGAGGCACAGATACGCAGTATTTT
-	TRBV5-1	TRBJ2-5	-	CASSLGYRQETQYF	TGCGCCAGCAGCTTGGGGTACCGCCAAGAGACCCAGTACTTC
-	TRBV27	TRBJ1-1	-	CASSEDTRYFTEAFF	TGTGCCAGCAGTGAGGACACTAGGTATTTCACTGAAGCTTTCTTT
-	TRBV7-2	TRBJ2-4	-	CASSLGHPNIQYF	TGTGCCAGCAGCTTGGGACACCCAAACATTCAGTACTTC
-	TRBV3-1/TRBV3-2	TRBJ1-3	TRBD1	CASSQEHRGEAGNTIYF	TGTGCCAGCAGCCAAGAGCACAGGGGAGAAGCCGGAAACACCATATATTTT
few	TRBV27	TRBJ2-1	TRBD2	CASSGGTSGGYYNEQFF	TGTGCCAGCAGTGGCGGGACTAGCGGGGGTTACTACAATGAGCAGTTCTTC
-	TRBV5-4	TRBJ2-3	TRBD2	CASSLERGAGTDTQYF	TGTGCCAGCAGCTTGGAGCGGGGCGCTGGCACAGATACGCAGTATTTT
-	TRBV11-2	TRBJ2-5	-	CASTPFGGGPWVETQYF	TGTGCCAGCACCCCGTTTGGGGGGGGCCCGTGGGTAGAGACCCAGTACTTC
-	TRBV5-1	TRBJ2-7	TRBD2	CASSLSSGGLEQYF	TGCGCCAGCAGCTTGTCTAGCGGGGGGTTAGAGCAGTACTTC